This entry describes one TCR beta chain. In the study's own analysis: Reference gene primer amplification gave nucleated cell count estimates. The method was immunoSEQ multiplex PCR; TCRdb's version includes in-frame clones alone and lacks a portion of them. The V and J calls and the clone size are those of that table, but D and trimming were determined from the DNA. The sample records 90,000 to 150,000 clones, more than 80% being singletons. This entry belongs to a study of blood T cell repertoires in COVID-19. Study-wide context: Samples representing acute and convalescent COVID-19 were sourced from the United States, Italy and Spain. From T cells, B-cell-depleted T cells, or PBMCs came the material, which was cDNA or gDNA.

The CDR3 runs to 16 residues. Looked up from germline, CDR1 is SGHTA and CDR2 is FQGTGA. J was trimmed by 2 bases and V by 1 base; bases with no gene match: 4. The sample comprised peripheral blood. This sequence was found in a man in his 70s with active or convalescent COVID-19. This chain links TRBV7-3 with TRBJ2-1, with TRBD2 matching over 8 bases. The CDR3 is CASSLRSGSAYNEQFF. Written as DNA, the CDR3 is TGTGCCAGCAGCTTAAGGAGCGGGAGTGCCTACAATGAGCAGTTCTTC.